What follows are 30 T cell receptor beta chains derived from one specimen sequenced in a study of blood T cell repertoires in COVID-19. The method was immunoSEQ multiplex PCR; TCRdb's version includes in-frame clones alone and lacks a portion of them. The table records around 130,000 clones, around 84% of them present only once. What was sequenced was PBMCs or T cells enriched from blood (not recorded which). The receptors were sampled from a middle-aged man with acute COVID-19.

As for this clone: The junction does not match germline at one end; this may be a read error. The genes are TRBV3-1 (or the pseudogene TRBV3-2) and TRBJ2-3; no clear D. CDR1 and CDR2 (germline): LGHDT, YNNKEL (reference sequence). This CDR3 contains 13 residues. Here the CDR3 DNA reads TGTGCCAGCAGCTATAATAGCAGAGATACGCAGTATTTT. Encoded protein: CASSYNSRDTQYF.

The chain combines TRBV5-1 with TRBJ2-5; 7 bases align to TRBD1. CDR1 is SGHRS and CDR2 is YFSETQ in the germline V gene. J gave up 2 bases and V 4 bases, and 5 bases lay outside the gene matches. This CDR3 region has 14 residues. DNA for the CDR3: TGCGCCAGCAGCCGGGACAGTAGTCAAGAGACCCAGTACTTC. This encodes CASSRDSSQETQYF.

The CDR3 nucleotides are TGTGCCAGCAGTCCGACAGGGGGAGATACGCAGTATTTT. The encoded protein is CASSPTGGDTQYF. V is TRBV27 and J is TRBJ2-3; 9 nucleotides align to TRBD1. Germline trimming cut 5 bases from V and 5 bases from J; bases unmatched to any gene: 2. This CDR3 has 13 amino acids. Per the germline V gene, CDR1 is MNHEY and CDR2 is SMNVEV (reference sequence).

This clone was seen once. J is TRBJ1-6 and V is TRBV28; maybe TRBD1 (6 bases). This CDR3 spans 15 amino acids. V was shortened by 3 bases and J by 5 bases, with 11 bases between the two germline ends. The germline V gene has CDR1 MDHEN and CDR2 SYDVKM. CDR3 loop: CASSFLEGDNSPLHF. CDR3 nucleotide sequence: TGTGCCAGCAGTTTCCTCGAGGGGGATAATTCACCCCTCCACTTT.

The chain has TRBV11-1 and TRBJ2-1, with D possibly being TRBD2 (5 bases). The V and J ends lost 5 bases and 0 bases respectively, with 11 bases between them. This CDR3 region has 15 residues. CDR1 SGHAT and CDR2 FQDESV come from the germline V gene (reference sequence). CDR3 sequence reads: CASSPNSGSYNEQFF. The CDR3 DNA reads as TGTGCCAGCAGCCCGAACAGCGGCTCCTACAATGAGCAGTTCTTC.

This clone has only a few counts. This chain joins TRBV6-1 and TRBJ1-5, with D hard to call. The germline gives CDR1 MNHNS, CDR2 SASEGT. The CDR3 is made up of 13 amino acids. Trimming removed 2 bases at V and 6 bases at J, with 8 bases between. The CDR3 nucleotides read TGTGCCAGCAGTGAAATTACGGGTCAGCCCCAGCATTTT. It specifies CASSEITGQPQHF.

This chain uses TRBV28 with TRBJ1-2, with D unresolved. V was trimmed by 2 bases and J by 4 bases, leaving 11 bases between them. CDR1 and CDR2 (germline): MDHEN, SYDVKM. The CDR3 covers 14 residues. The CDR3 is CASSLARTSYGYTF. CDR3 nucleotides: TGTGCCAGCAGTTTAGCCCGGACTTCCTATGGCTACACCTTC.

The chain combines TRBV7-2 with TRBJ1-2; a possible D gene is TRBD1 (6 bases). Between the trimmed V and J ends, which lost 0 bases and 8 bases, there was a span of 7 bases. The length of the CDR3 is 12 residues. Germline V gives CDR1 SGHTA, CDR2 FQGNSA. In DNA form, the CDR3 reads TGTGCCAGCAGCTTAGCGCAGGGGGGCTACACCTTC. This translates into CASSLAQGGYTF.

The CDR3 loop reads CSVGAGSQPQHF. DNA for the CDR3: TGCAGCGTTGGAGCCGGGAGTCAGCCCCAGCATTTT. The V call is TRBV29-1, the J call TRBJ1-5; D unresolved. V was trimmed by 4 bases and J by 6 bases, leaving 10 bases between them. The CDR3 is 12 residues long. Germline V gene lookup returns CDR1 SQVTM and CDR2 ANQGSEA.

The chain carries TRBV9 and TRBJ2-7, with 7 bases aligning to TRBD1. The V gene end was trimmed by 0 bases and the J gene end by 3 bases; junction bases not matched to a gene: 6. The germline V gene encodes CDR1 SGDLS and CDR2 YYNGEE. CDR3 length equals 15 residues. This CDR3 reads CASSVATDRVYEQYF. The CDR3 DNA reads TGTGCCAGCAGCGTAGCGACCGACAGGGTCTACGAGCAGTACTTC.

This sequence joins TRBV10-3 and TRBJ2-4, with 10 bases fitting TRBD1. The V gene end was trimmed by 3 bases and the J gene end by 7 bases; junction bases not matched to a gene: 6. The length of the CDR3 is 15 residues. Per germline, CDR1 ENHRY and CDR2 SYGVKD. DNA for the CDR3: TGTGCCATCAGTGACTATCCGGGACAGGGGAACATTCAGTACTTC. It yields the protein CAISDYPGQGNIQYF.

The rearrangement uses TRBV29-1 and TRBJ2-3; TRBD1 is a possible D gene (5 bases). Germline V lookup: CDR1 SQVTM, CDR2 ANQGSEA. Trimming pared 3 bases from V and 2 bases from J, leaving 12 bases between. This CDR3 is 14 amino acids long. The CDR3 is CSVEGRTPTDTQYF. As DNA, the CDR3 is TGCAGCGTTGAGGGTCGGACACCCACAGATACGCAGTATTTT.

The V call is TRBV6-1, the J call TRBJ1-2; D not resolved. The V end lost 3 bases, the J end lost 7 bases, and 15 bases lay between the germline ends. CDR1 is MNHNS, CDR2 SASEGT, per germline. This CDR3 is built from 14 residues. The CDR3 sequence: CASSEMARAGGYTF. CDR3 sequence (DNA): TGTGCCAGCAGTGAGATGGCCCGGGCGGGTGGCTACACCTTC.

The chain links TRBV18 to TRBJ2-2, with D possibly being TRBD2 (5 bases). With 3 bases removed from V and 6 bases from J, the gap between germline ends came to 11 bases. Germline-derived CDR1 and CDR2 are KGHSH and LQKENI. The CDR3 contains 14 residues. CDR3 protein: CASSPRRDAGELFF. CDR3 nucleotides: TGTGCCAGCTCACCCAGACGGGATGCCGGGGAGCTGTTTTTT.

This chain connects TRBV18 to TRBJ1-1; the D is unclear. Germline V CDR1 and CDR2: KGHSH, LQKENI. V lost 0 bases and J lost 0, with 8 bases in between. This CDR3 is built from 15 residues. The CDR3 DNA reads as TGTGCCAGCTCACCACCGAACGGAGTGAACACTGAAGCTTTCTTT. This translates into CASSPPNGVNTEAFF.

The chain links TRBV6-5 to TRBJ2-3; TRBD1 matches at 9 bases. There are 15 residues in the CDR3. The junction had 12 bases not matched to a gene; V was cut back by 10 bases and J by 4 bases. CDR1 MNHEY and CDR2 SVGAGI come from the germline V gene. CDR3 sequence (DNA): TGTGCCACCCACAGAAGGACAGGGGTGCCAGATACGCAGTATTTT. Amino acids: CATHRRTGVPDTQYF.

CDR3 in amino acids: CASSGVGGSYEQYF. In DNA, the CDR3 is TGTGCCAGCAGCGGTGTGGGCGGGTCCTACGAGCAGTACTTC. The genes are TRBV7-2 and TRBJ2-7; TRBD2 might be the D (5 bases). The ends were cut back, 5 bases at V and 1 base at J, with 12 bases in the middle. The germline V gene encodes CDR1 SGHTA and CDR2 FQGNSA. The CDR3 runs 14 residues.

The V and J genes are TRBV21-1 and TRBJ2-2; the DNA was not used to check the table's D call, TRBD1. TRBV21-1 is classified as a pseudogene. This CDR3 spans 15 amino acids. The CDR3 spells CASTPDREDTGELFF. CDR3 in DNA: TGTGCCAGCACCCCGGACAGGGAGGACACCGGGGAGCTGTTTTTT.

The chain recombines TRBV28 with TRBJ2-2, with 11 bases matching TRBD2. V dropped 11 bases and J dropped 7; count of bases not matched to a gene: 9. Germline CDR1 MDHEN, CDR2 SYDVKM. This CDR3 spans 14 amino acids. The CDR3 protein is CAPLAGGPNGELFF. The CDR3 nucleotides are TGTGCCCCCTTAGCGGGAGGGCCGAACGGGGAGCTGTTTTTT.

The chain carries TRBV5-1 and TRBJ1-1; possible D gene TRBD1, 6 bases. CDR3 length equals 15 residues. Germline V gene data show CDR1 as SGHRS and CDR2 as YFSETQ. Trimming cost V 3 bases and J 6 bases, with 18 bases left between them. The CDR3 spells CASSSGGTREAEAFF. Here the CDR3 DNA reads TGCGCCAGCAGCTCGGGGGGGACAAGGGAGGCTGAAGCTTTCTTT.

This chain uses TRBV3-1 (or the pseudogene TRBV3-2) with TRBJ2-2, with 9 bases matching TRBD2. Germline assignment: CDR1 LGHDT and CDR2 YNNKEL (reference sequence). Unmatched junction bases numbered 16, after V lost 4 bases and J lost 4 bases. This CDR3 has 19 residues. DNA of the CDR3: TGTGCCAGCAGCCGGGGGGGGCCTAGCGGGACGGTGGGCACCGGGGAGCTGTTTTTT. Translated: CASSRGGPSGTVGTGELFF.

The chain recombines TRBV7-9 with TRBJ1-4; 10 bases line up with TRBD1. The CDR3 sequence is 15 residues long. Germline trimming cut 5 bases from V and 6 bases from J; bases unmatched to any gene: 6. CDR1 and CDR2 (germline): SEHNR, FQNEAQ (reference sequence). The CDR3 DNA reads TGTGCCAGCAGCGCCTGGACAGGGGGGGATGAAAAACTGTTTTTT. Translated: CASSAWTGGDEKLFF.

The rearrangement joins TRBV3-1 (or the pseudogene TRBV3-2) to TRBJ1-1; D unclear. The CDR3 consists of 13 residues. In germline, CDR1 is LGHDT, CDR2 YNNKEL (reference sequence). V was clipped by 4 bases and J by 3 bases, with 9 bases between them. The CDR3 here is CASSPGGYTEAFF. CDR3 in DNA: TGTGCCAGCAGCCCAGGAGGGTACACTGAAGCTTTCTTT.

V gene TRBV7-9 combines with J gene TRBJ2-1; 8 positions match TRBD1. The ends lost 5 bases at V and 7 bases at J; junction bases unmatched: 10. The CDR3 contains 15 residues. From germline, CDR1 is SEHNR and CDR2 FQNEAQ (reference sequence). DNA of the CDR3: TGTGCCAGCAGCCTACCGGAACAGGGGGTAAATGAGCAGTTCTTC. It encodes CASSLPEQGVNEQFF.

The chain combines TRBV10-3 with TRBJ2-3; 11 positions agree with TRBD2. Germline CDR1 ENHRY, CDR2 SYGVKD. The CDR3 loop spans 15 amino acids. The trim removed 6 bases at V and 1 base at J, leaving 3 bases unmatched. CDR3: CAIRGSGRGTDTQYF. The CDR3 DNA is TGTGCCATCAGGGGTAGCGGGAGGGGCACAGATACGCAGTATTTT.

This chain uses TRBV5-1 with TRBJ2-7, with 7 nucleotides matching TRBD1. Germline-derived CDR1 and CDR2 are SGHRS and YFSETQ. V was clipped by 3 bases and J by 4 bases; unmatched bases: 4. CDR3 length: 13 residues. DNA for the CDR3: TGCGCCAGCAGCTGGGACAGTGGATACGAGCAGTACTTC. Its protein is CASSWDSGYEQYF.

This clone has a handful of counts. The chain joins TRBV18 to TRBJ2-7, with D tentatively TRBD2 (7 bases). The V end lost 3 bases, the J end lost 11 bases, and 20 bases lay between the germline ends. The CDR3 consists of 14 residues. CDR1 is KGHSH and CDR2 is LQKENI in the germline V gene. The CDR3 region is CASSPAGAQSWEYF. CDR3 coding DNA: TGTGCCAGCTCACCGGCGGGGGCCCAGAGTTGGGAGTACTTC.

This clone was seen only a few times. V and J are TRBV6-5 and TRBJ1-1; 9 bases fit TRBD1. Trimming removed 6 bases from V and 10 bases from J; junction bases left unmatched: 6. CDR1 and CDR2 (germline): MNHEY, SVGAGI. The CDR3 loop spans 12 amino acids. The CDR3 sequence: CASSTGGLAAFF. CDR3 bases: TGTGCCAGCAGCACAGGGGGCCTAGCAGCTTTCTTT.

This clone was observed at least ten times. V and J are TRBV19 and TRBJ1-3, with TRBD1 matching 8 bases. Germline CDR1 is LNHDA and CDR2 is SQIVND (reference sequence). The J segment lost 2 bases and the V segment lost 4 bases, leaving 4 bases of the junction unmatched. This CDR3 has 15 residues. CDR3 bases: TGTGCCAGTAGTAGACTGGACAGGGCTGGAAACACCATATATTTT. Translation: CASSRLDRAGNTIYF. The full variable domain, its missing parts supplied by reference TRBV19 and TRBJ1-3, is DGGITQSPKYLFRKEGQNVTLSCEQNLNHDAMYWYRQDPGQGLRLIYYSQIVNDFQKGDIAEGYSVSREKKESFPLTVTSAQKNPTAFYLCASSRLDRAGNTIYFGEGSWLTVV.

The rearrangement links TRBV5-1 to TRBJ2-4; 7 positions agree with TRBD1. The V and J ends lost 4 bases and 8 bases, in that order; junction bases with no gene match: 9. CDR1 SGHRS and CDR2 YFSETQ come from the germline V gene. The CDR3 is 14 residues long. CDR3 coding DNA: TGCGCCAGCAGCCCCCGGGACAGCCTCGACATTCAGTACTTC. It translates to CASSPRDSLDIQYF.